Below, one T cell receptor beta chain is given with its context. Its target is unknown. This sample is drawn from a study of cytomegalovirus exposure and HLA in healthy donors. Study summary: The use of the same platform for the 95 to 150 validation repertoires and the 600 to 800 first-cohort repertoires was reported by a later analysis.

Study results and limitations: There were a few CMV-associated chains whose specificity for CMV antigens was confirmed in vitro. Cytomegalovirus association was listed for 164 TCR beta chains. Per published reports, the classifier diagnosed cytomegalovirus status with high specificity and sensitivity.

Sequenced by immunoSEQ multiplex PCR; TCRdb stores in-frame clones only, minus some. The data show over 85,000 clones, 84% seen once. The V gene's germline CDR1 is SGHRS and CDR2 YFSETQ. V lost 2 bases, J lost 0 bases, and 16 bases lay in between. There are 17 residues in the CDR3. The sequence derives from a woman under 30 in good health and CMV-seropositive. The sequenced material came from PBMCs. The chain carries TRBV5-1 and TRBJ2-3; TRBD1 is a possible D gene (5 bases). The CDR3 loop is CASSFSPWWGSTDTQYF. For the CDR3, the DNA is TGCGCCAGCAGCTTCTCCCCTTGGTGGGGCAGCACAGATACGCAGTATTTT.